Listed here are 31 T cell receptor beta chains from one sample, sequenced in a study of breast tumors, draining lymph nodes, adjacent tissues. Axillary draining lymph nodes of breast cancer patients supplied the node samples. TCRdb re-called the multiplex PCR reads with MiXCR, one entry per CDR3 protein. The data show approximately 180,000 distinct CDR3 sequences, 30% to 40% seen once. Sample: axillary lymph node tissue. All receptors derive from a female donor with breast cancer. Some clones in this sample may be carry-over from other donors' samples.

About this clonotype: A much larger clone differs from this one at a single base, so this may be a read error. The CDR3, as DNA: TGTGCCGGTAAGATCAGGGGAGGCAATGGGCAGTTCTTC. Translating gives CAGKIRGGNGQFF. The chain carries TRBV5-6 and TRBJ2-1; D is perhaps TRBD1 or TRBD2 (6 bases each). In germline, CDR1 is SGHDT, CDR2 YYEEEE. The CDR3 is made up of 13 amino acids.

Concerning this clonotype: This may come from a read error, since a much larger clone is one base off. DNA of the CDR3: TGTCCCAGCAACCCCCGGGGGACTGGAAACACCATATATTTT. Residues: CPSNPRGTGNTIYF. The gene calls are TRBV6-1 and TRBJ1-3; tentatively, D is TRBD1 (5 bases). Per germline, CDR1 MNHNS and CDR2 SASEGT. The CDR3 is 14 amino acids.

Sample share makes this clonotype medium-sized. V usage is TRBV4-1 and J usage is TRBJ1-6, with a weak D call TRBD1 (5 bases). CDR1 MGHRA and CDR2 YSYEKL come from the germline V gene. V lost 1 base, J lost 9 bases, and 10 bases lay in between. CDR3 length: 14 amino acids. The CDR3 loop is CASSQGSGSSPLHF. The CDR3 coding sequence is TGCGCCAGCAGCCAAGGGTCAGGGAGTTCACCCCTCCACTTT.

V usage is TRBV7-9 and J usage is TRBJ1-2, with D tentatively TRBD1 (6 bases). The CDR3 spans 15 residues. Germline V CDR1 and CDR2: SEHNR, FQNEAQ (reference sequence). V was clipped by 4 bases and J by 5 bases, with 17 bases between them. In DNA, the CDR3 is TGTGCCAGCAGCTCCTCTGGGGGCGCGGGGTATGGCTACACCTTC. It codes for CASSSSGGAGYGYTF.

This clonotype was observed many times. In nucleotides, the CDR3 is TGTGCCAGCAGCTTGTCCGGTCTAGGAGCGGGAGGGCGAGATACGCAGTATTTT. Translating it yields CASSLSGLGAGGRDTQYF. This sequence joins TRBV11-2 and TRBJ2-3, with 10 bases fitting TRBD2. The CDR3 sequence is 18 residues long. V dropped 3 bases and J dropped 5; count of bases not matched to a gene: 14. The germline V gene encodes CDR1 SGHAT and CDR2 FQNNGV.

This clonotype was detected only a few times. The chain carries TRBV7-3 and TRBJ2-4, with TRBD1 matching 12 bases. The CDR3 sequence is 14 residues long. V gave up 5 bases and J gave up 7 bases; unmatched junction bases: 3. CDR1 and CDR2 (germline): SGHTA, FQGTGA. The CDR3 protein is CASSRGQGANIQYF. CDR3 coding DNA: TGTGCCAGCAGCCGGGGACAGGGGGCTAACATTCAGTACTTC.

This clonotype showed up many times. CDR3 loop: CASSYPSVGGSTDTQYF. CDR3 bases: TGTGCCAGCAGCTACCCTAGTGTAGGGGGGAGCACAGATACGCAGTATTTT. The chain links TRBV6-6 to TRBJ2-3; either TRBD1 or TRBD2 may fit D (6 bases each). Trimming shortened V by 6 bases and J by 0 bases, and 19 bases separated the two germline ends. Germline-derived CDR1 and CDR2 are MNHNY and SVGAGI (reference sequence). CDR3 length: 17 amino acids.

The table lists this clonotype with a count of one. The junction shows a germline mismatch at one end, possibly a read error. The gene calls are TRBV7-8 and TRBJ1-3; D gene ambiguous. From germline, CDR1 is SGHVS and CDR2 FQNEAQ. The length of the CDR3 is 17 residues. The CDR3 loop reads CASSLVRRTNSGNPIYF. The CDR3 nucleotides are TGTGCCAGCAGCTTAGTAAGACGGACCAACTCTGGAAACCCCATATATTTT.

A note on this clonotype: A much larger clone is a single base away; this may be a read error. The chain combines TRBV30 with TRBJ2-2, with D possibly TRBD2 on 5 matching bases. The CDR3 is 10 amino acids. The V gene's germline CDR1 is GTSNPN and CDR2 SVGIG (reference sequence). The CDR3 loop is CAWSSGELLF. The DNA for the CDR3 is TGTGCCTGGAGTTCCGGGGAGCTGCTTTTT.

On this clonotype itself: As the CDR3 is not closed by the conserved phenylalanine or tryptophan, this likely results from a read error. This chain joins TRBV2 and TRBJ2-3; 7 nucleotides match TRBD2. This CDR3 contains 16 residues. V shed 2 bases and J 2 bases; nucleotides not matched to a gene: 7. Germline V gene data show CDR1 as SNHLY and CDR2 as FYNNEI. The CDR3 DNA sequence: TGTGCCAGCAGTGAATCGGTTCGGGAGGTCACAGATACGCAGTATCTC. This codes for CASSESVREVTDTQYL.

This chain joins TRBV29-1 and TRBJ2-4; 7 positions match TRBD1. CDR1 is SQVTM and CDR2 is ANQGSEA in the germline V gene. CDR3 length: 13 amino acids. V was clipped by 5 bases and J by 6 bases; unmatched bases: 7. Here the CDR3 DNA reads TGCAGCGTTCTCGACAGGGATGGAAACATTCAGTACTTC. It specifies CSVLDRDGNIQYF.

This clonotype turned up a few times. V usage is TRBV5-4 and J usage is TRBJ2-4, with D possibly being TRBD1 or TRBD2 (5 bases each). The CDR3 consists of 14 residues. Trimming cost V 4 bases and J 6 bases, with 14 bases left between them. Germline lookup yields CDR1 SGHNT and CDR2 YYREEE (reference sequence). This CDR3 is CASSVAGAGNIQYF. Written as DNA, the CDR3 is TGTGCCAGCAGCGTGGCCGGGGCGGGAAACATTCAGTACTTC.

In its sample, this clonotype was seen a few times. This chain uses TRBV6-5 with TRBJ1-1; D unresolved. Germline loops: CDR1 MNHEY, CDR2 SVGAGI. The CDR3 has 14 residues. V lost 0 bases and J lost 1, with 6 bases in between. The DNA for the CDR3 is TGTGCCAGCAGTTACTCGGGGAAGAACACTGAAGCTTTCTTT. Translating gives CASSYSGKNTEAFF.

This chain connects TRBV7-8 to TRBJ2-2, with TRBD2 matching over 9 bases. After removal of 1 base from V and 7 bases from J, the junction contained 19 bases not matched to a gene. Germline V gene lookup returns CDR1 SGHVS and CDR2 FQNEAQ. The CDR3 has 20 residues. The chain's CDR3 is CASSLVVAGASSAEGGELFF. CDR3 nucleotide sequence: TGTGCCAGCAGCTTAGTGGTAGCGGGGGCCTCTAGCGCAGAGGGCGGGGAGCTGTTTTTT.

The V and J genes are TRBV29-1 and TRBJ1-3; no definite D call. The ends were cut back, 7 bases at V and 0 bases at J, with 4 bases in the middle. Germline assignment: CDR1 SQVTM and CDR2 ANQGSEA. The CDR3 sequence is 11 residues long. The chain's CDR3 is CSGSSGNTIYF. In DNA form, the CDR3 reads TGCAGCGGAAGCTCTGGAAACACCATATATTTT.

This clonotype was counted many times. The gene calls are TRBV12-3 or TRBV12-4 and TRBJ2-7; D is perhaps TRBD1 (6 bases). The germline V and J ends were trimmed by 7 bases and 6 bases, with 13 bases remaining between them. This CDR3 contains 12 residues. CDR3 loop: CASTKTGFEQYF. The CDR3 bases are TGTGCCAGCACCAAAACAGGGTTCGAGCAGTACTTC.

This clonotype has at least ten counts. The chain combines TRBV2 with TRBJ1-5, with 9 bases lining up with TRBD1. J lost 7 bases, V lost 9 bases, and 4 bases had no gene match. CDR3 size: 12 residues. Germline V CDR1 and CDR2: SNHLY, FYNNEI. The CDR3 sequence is CARKTGGQPQHF. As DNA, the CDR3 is TGTGCCAGGAAGACAGGGGGACAGCCCCAGCATTTT.

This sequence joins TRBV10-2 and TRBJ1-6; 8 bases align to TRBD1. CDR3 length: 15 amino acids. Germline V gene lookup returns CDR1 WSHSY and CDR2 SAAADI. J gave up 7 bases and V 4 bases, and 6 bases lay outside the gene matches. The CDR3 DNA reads TGCGCCAGCAGTGGTCCAGGACAGGGAAATTCACCCCTCCACTTT. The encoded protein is CASSGPGQGNSPLHF.

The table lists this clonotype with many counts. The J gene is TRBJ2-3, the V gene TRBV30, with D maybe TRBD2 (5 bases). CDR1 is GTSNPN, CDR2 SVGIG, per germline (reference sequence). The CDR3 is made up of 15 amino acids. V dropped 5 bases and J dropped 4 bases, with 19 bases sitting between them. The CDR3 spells CAWGAKAAGADTQYF. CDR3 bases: TGTGCCTGGGGAGCAAAGGCGGCGGGCGCAGATACGCAGTATTTT.

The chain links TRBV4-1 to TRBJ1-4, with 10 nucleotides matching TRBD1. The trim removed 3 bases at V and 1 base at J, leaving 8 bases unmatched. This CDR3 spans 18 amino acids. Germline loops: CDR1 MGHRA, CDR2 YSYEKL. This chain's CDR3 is CASSHYRTGGVTNEKLFF. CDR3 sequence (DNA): TGCGCCAGCAGCCATTATAGGACAGGGGGAGTAACTAATGAAAAACTGTTTTTT.

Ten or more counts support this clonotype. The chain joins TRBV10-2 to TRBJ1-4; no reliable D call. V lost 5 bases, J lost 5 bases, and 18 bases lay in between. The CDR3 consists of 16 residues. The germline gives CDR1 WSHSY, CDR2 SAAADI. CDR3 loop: CASSRELPELNEKLFF. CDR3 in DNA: TGCGCCAGCAGTCGGGAATTACCGGAGCTAAATGAAAAACTGTTTTTT.

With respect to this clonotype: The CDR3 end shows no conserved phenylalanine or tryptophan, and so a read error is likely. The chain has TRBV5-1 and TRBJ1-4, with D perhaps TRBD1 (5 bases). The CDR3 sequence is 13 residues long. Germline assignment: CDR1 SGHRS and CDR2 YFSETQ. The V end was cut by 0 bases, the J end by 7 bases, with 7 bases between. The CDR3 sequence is CASSLVGGEKLFS. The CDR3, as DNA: TGCGCCAGCAGCTTGGTGGGGGGTGAAAAACTGTTTTCC.

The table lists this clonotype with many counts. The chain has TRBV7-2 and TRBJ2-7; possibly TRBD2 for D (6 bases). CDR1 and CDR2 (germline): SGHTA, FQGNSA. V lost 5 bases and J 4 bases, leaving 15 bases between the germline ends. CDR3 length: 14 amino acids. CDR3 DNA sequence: TGTGCCAGCAGCCGTAGTCCGGGGGAGTACGAGCAGTACTTC. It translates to CASSRSPGEYEQYF. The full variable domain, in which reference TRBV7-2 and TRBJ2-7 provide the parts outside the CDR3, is GAGVSQSPSNKVTEKGKDVELRCDPISGHTALYWYRQSLGQGLEFLIYFQGNSAPDKSGLPSDRFSAERTGGSVSTLTIQRTQQEDSAVYLCASSRSPGEYEQYFGPGTRLTVT.

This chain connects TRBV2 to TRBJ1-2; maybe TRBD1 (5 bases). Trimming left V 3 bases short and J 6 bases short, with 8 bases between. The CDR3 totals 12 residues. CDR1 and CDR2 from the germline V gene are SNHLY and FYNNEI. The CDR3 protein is CASSELGHGYTF. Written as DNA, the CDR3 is TGTGCCAGCAGTGAGTTGGGGCATGGCTACACCTTC.

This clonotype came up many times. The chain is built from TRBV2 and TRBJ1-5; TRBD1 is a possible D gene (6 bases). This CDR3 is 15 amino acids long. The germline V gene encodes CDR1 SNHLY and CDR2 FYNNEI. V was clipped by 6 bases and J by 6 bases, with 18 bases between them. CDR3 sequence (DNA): TGTGCCAGCAGAGTTGGAGGGGGGGTCGTTCAGCCCCAGCATTTT. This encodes CASRVGGGVVQPQHF.

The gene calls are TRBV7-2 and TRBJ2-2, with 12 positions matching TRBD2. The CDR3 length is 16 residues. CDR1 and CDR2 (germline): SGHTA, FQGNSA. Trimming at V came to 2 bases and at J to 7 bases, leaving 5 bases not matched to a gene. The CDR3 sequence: CASSLLAGGPNGELFF. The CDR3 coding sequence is TGTGCCAGCAGCTTACTAGCGGGAGGGCCTAACGGGGAGCTGTTTTTT. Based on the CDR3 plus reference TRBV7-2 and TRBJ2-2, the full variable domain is GAGVSQSPSNKVTEKGKDVELRCDPISGHTALYWYRQSLGQGLEFLIYFQGNSAPDKSGLPSDRFSAERTGGSVSTLTIQRTQQEDSAVYLCASSLLAGGPNGELFFGEGSRLTVL.

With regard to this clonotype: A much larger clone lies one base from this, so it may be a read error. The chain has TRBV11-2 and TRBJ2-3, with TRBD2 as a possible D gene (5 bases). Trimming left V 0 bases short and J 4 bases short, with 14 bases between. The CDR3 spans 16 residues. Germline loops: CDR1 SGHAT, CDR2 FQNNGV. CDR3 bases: TGTGCCAGCAGCTTAGATCTGTCGGCGGGTCCAGATACGCAGTATTTT. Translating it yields CASSLDLSAGPDTQYF.

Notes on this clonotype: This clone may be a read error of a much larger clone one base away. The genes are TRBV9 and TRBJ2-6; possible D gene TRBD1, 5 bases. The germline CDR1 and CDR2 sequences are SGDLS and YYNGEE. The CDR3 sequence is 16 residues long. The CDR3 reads CASSPPPRAGANALTF. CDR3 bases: TGTGCCAGCAGCCCTCCCCCAAGAGCTGGGGCCAACGCCCTGACTTTC.

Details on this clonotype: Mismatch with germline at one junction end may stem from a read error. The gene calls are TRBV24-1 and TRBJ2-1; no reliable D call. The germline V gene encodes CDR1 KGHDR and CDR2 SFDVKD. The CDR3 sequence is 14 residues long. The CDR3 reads CATSDLTEGNEQFF. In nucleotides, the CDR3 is TGCGCCACCAGTGATTTAACGGAAGGGAATGAGCAGTTCTTC.

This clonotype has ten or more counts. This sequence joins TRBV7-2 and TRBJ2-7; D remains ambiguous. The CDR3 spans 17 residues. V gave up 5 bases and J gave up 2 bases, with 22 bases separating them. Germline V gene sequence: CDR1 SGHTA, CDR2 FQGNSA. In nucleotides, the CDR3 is TGTGCCAGCAGCCTTTATGGCAGCCTTACAAGTACCTACGAGCAGTACTTC. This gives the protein CASSLYGSLTSTYEQYF.

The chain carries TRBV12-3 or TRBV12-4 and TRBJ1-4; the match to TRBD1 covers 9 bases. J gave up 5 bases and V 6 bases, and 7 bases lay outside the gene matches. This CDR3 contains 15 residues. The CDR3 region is CASRENRGLNEKLFF. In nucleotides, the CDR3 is TGTGCCAGCAGAGAAAACAGGGGGCTGAATGAAAAACTGTTTTTT.